Reported below is one T cell receptor beta chain. The antigen is undetermined. Each CDR3 protein gets one entry after TCRdb re-called the reads with MiXCR. The sample carries about a million distinct CDR3 sequences, around a third recorded once. This entry belongs to a study of T cell repertoires in cytomegalovirus infection. Background on the study: Peptides in the study included HLA-C-restricted and HLA-B-restricted CMV epitopes. Matching HLA type, along with CMV infection, was indicated by public TCR beta signatures. Study-wide results and limits: HLA-C-restricted, CMV-specific TCR beta clonotypes were dominant ex vivo.

Germline V gives CDR1 LNHDA, CDR2 SQIVND (reference sequence). V was pared by 0 bases and J by 1 base, with 17 bases between. The CDR3 is 18 residues long. The sequenced sample was cultured CD8+ T cells from PBMCs, obtained from culture after CMV antigen stimulation. V and J are TRBV19 and TRBJ2-3; D remains unclear. This TCR derives from a human donor in good health (CMV status not recorded). Some clones in this sample may be carry-over from other donors' samples. The CDR3, as DNA: TGTGCCAGTAGTATAGAAGGCCAGAGCCACCCGGGCACAGATACGCAGTATTTT. Residues: CASSIEGQSHPGTDTQYF.